These T cell receptor beta chains were read from a single sample in a study of Graves' ophthalmopathy and Graves' hyperthyroidism. TCRdb used MiXCR to reprocess the multiplex PCR reads, holding one entry per CDR3 protein. Here the sample spans hundreds of thousands of distinct CDR3 sequences, roughly two fifths being singletons. Sequenced sample: peripheral blood. The receptors shown here come from an adult man with Graves' ophthalmopathy. Each CDR3 is given with its conserved first and last residue. A D gene is named only where the DNA matches it firmly. Clone size is not always given. Where it is, it says once, few, many or a class for expanded clones.

>.|TRBJ2-3|TRBV5-1|.
TGTGCCAGCAGCTTAGATCCGATCCCTCGGGGCACAGATACGCAGTATTTT
CASSLDPIPRGTDTQYF
>TRBD2|TRBJ2-2|TRBV7-3|.
TGTGCCAGCAGCTTGACCGGGACTAGCGGGGAGCTGTTTTTT
CASSLTGTSGELFF
>.|TRBJ2-3|TRBV10-3|.
TGTGCCATCAGTGAGTCGATTTTGGGGACAGATACGCAGTATTTT
CAISESILGTDTQYF
>.|TRBJ2-2|TRBV7-9|many
TGTGCCACCCCCATCCCCGCGGACACCGGGGAGCTGTTTTTT
CATPIPADTGELFF
>.|TRBJ2-5|TRBV7-8|.
TGTGCCAGCAGCCAAGGGGACCCCCCTGTGGAGACCCAGTACTTC
CASSQGDPPVETQYF
>.|TRBJ2-7|TRBV25-1|.
TGTGCCAGCAGACTAGGCGTTATCGGTATCTACGAGCAGTACTTC
CASRLGVIGIYEQYF
>TRBD1|TRBJ1-6|TRBV11-2|.
TGTGCCAGCAGATTGGACAGGTCTGAATCACCCCTCCACTTT
CASRLDRSESPLHF
>.|TRBJ1-2|TRBV4-2|.
TGTGCCAGCAGCCACACAGGTGACTGGAACTATGGCTACACCTTC
CASSHTGDWNYGYTF
>.|TRBJ1-6|TRBV2|many
TGTGCCAGCAGTGACCCGGGGGAGTGGGGACCCCTCCACTTT
CASSDPGEWGPLHF
>TRBD1|TRBJ1-2|TRBV7-2|many
TGTGCCAGCAGCTTAGGAAGTCTGGGACAGGGGAATGGCTACACCTTC
CASSLGSLGQGNGYTF
>.|TRBJ1-5|TRBV20-1|many
TGCAGTGCTAGAGGAGGGGTGGGCAATCAGCCCCAGCATTTT
CSARGGVGNQPQHF
>TRBD2|TRBJ2-2|TRBV6-1|many
TGTGCCAGCAGTGAAGCGCGGACTAGAGGCGGGGAGCTGTTTTTT
CASSEARTRGGELFF
>TRBD1|TRBJ1-5|TRBV7-2|many
TGTGCCAGCAGTTATCGAGGGGGCCGCAATCAGCCCCAGCATTTT
CASSYRGGRNQPQHF
>.|TRBJ2-7|TRBV12-3/TRBV12-4|.
TGTGCCAGCAGTTTAGCAGGTTACGAGGAGTACTTC
CASSLAGYEEYF
>.|TRBJ1-5|TRBV19|.
TGTGCCAGTAGTATTCCCGTGACAGGACAGCCCCAGCATTTT
CASSIPVTGQPQHF
>.|TRBJ1-1|TRBV7-3|many
TGTGCCAGCAGCTCTTCGGGACGGCCTTTCACTGAAGCTTTCTTT
CASSSSGRPFTEAFF